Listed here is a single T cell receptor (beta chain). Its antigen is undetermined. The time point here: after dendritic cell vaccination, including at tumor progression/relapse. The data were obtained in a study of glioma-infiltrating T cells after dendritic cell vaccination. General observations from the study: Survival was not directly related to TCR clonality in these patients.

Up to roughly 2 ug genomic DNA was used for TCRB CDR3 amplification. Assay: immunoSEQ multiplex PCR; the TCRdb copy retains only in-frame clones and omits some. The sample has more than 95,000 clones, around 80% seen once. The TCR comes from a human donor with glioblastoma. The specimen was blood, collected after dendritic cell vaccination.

This CDR3 reads CASSDEGTGRITGELFF. CDR3 sequence (DNA): TGTGCCAGCAGTGATGAAGGGACAGGGCGTATCACCGGGGAGCTGTTTTTT. V and J are TRBV6-4 and TRBJ2-2, with 9 positions matching TRBD1. The CDR3 has 17 amino acids. The V gene's germline CDR1 is MRHNA and CDR2 SNTAGT. J was trimmed by 4 bases and V by 3 bases; bases with no gene match: 9.